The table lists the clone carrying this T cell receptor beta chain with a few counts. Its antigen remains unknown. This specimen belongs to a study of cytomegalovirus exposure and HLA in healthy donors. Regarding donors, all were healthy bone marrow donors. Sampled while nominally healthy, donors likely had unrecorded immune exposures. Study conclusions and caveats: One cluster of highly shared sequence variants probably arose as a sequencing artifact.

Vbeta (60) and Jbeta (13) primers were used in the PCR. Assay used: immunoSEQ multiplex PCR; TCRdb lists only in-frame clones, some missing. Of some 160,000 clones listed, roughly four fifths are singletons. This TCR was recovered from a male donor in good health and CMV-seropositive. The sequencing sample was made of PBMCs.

CDR3 coding DNA: TGTGCCAGCTTCCCGAGCTGGTCCTACGAGCAGTACTTC. The encoded protein is CASFPSWSYEQYF. The chain links TRBV28 to TRBJ2-7; D not certain. There are 13 residues in the CDR3. The germline CDR1 and CDR2 sequences are MDHEN and SYDVKM. Trimming removed 8 bases from V and 1 base from J, with 12 bases in between.